This T cell receptor (beta chain) appears in the sequencing data of a study of blood T cell repertoires in COVID-19. As handled by the study authors: How many nucleated cells were present was estimated from reference gene primer amplification. Clones were read by immunoSEQ multiplex PCR, and TCRdb kept only the in-frame ones, dropping some. That table gives V, J and clone size, and the DNA gave D and trimming. The sample has about 100,000 clones, roughly 82% seen once. J gave up 1 base and V 2 bases, and 5 bases lay outside the gene matches. The CDR3 extends over 15 amino acids. The germline V gene encodes CDR1 SGHRS and CDR2 YFSETQ.

The source of this sequence is a man aged 60 to 75 with acute or convalescent COVID-19. V and J are TRBV5-1 and TRBJ1-1, with 7 nucleotides matching TRBD1. The sequenced material came from peripheral blood. Here the CDR3 reads CASSFSRTGNTEAFF. The CDR3 DNA sequence: TGCGCCAGCAGCTTCTCCCGGACAGGGAACACTGAAGCTTTCTTT. Filled out from reference TRBV5-1 and TRBJ1-1, the complete variable domain reads KAGVTQTPRYLIKTRGQQVTLSCSPISGHRSVSWYQQTPGQGLQFLFEYFSETQRNKGNFPGRFSGRQFSNSRSEMNVSTLELGDSALYLCASSFSRTGNTEAFFGQGTRLTVV.